This passage covers 23 T cell receptor beta chains from one sample sequenced in a study of T cells in women clearing cervical HPV infection. TCRdb's copy holds only in-frame clones and misses some; the assay was immunoSEQ multiplex PCR. The table for this sample gives tens of thousands of clones. The sequencing sample was made of blood buffy coat. Source of these receptors: a woman aged 18 to 75 with a cervical HPV16 infection that either progressed to CIN3+ or cleared (not recorded which).

Regarding this clone: The CDR3 is cut off 3 residues early in the read; its end comes from the germline J gene. The sample carries other DNA sequences with the same CDR3. The chain couples TRBV5-1 to TRBJ2-1; 13 bases are a match to TRBD2. From germline, CDR1 is SGHRS and CDR2 YFSETQ. The junction had 6 bases not matched to a gene; V was cut back by 5 bases and J by 7 bases. CDR3 length equals 15 residues. The CDR3 bases that were read are TGCGCCAGCAGACAACTAGCGGGGGGGCCTAATGAG. Residues: CASRQLAGGPNE. The whole CDR3 protein is CASRQLAGGPNEQFF.

Worth noting for this clone: The CDR3 end lies 3 residues beyond the end of the read and is filled in from the germline J gene. The gene calls are TRBV2 and TRBJ1-5; TRBD1 is a possible D gene (6 bases). This CDR3 has 13 amino acids. The germline V gene encodes CDR1 SNHLY and CDR2 FYNNEI. Trimming stripped 5 bases from V and 6 bases from J, with 11 bases between. CDR3 sequence reads: CASSPGEPQPQHF. The CDR3 DNA, read in part, is TGTGCCAGCAGTCCAGGGGAGCCTCAGCCC.

As for this clone: The read comes to an end 3 residues before the CDR3 does, leaving the germline J gene to fill in the end. This chain joins TRBV6-2 or TRBV6-3 and TRBJ2-4; no clear D gene. CDR3 length: 11 residues. CDR1 MNHEY and CDR2 SVGEGT come from the germline V gene. The covered CDR3 bases are TGTGCCAGCAGCCTAAACTATGGT. It translates to CASSLNYG. The entire CDR3 reads CASSLNYGQYF.

Concerning this clone: The CDR3 end falls 3 residues outside the read, so it is completed with the germline J gene. The chain joins TRBV18 to TRBJ1-2, with TRBD1 as a possible D gene (5 bases). V was cut by 6 bases and J by 0 bases, with 17 bases left in between. Germline V lookup: CDR1 KGHSH, CDR2 LQKENI. The CDR3 length is 16 residues. CDR3 region: CASSPFGREANYGYTF. The DNA read from the CDR3 is TGTGCCAGCTCTCCCTTCGGCAGGGAAGCTAACTATGGC.

Points on this clone: The read ends 3 residues shy of where the CDR3 ends; the end is completed using the germline J gene. The chain is built from TRBV7-9 and TRBJ1-2, with D possibly matching TRBD1 (5 bases). This CDR3 spans 14 amino acids. Looked up from germline, CDR1 is SEHNR and CDR2 is FQNEAQ (reference sequence). CDR3 loop: CASSLLTASYDYTF. The part of the CDR3 DNA that was read is TGTGCCAGCAGCTTATTGACAGCCTCCTACGAC.

A note on this clone: The missing CDR3 end, 3 residues past where the read stops, is filled in from the germline J gene. The chain is built from TRBV19 and TRBJ1-1; a weak D match, TRBD1 (6 bases). Trimming left V 6 bases short and J 1 base short, with 9 bases between. Germline lookup yields CDR1 LNHDA and CDR2 SQIVND (reference sequence). This CDR3 is 13 amino acids long. CDR3 residues: CASSIQGNTEAFF. CDR3 DNA, as far as it was read: TGTGCCAGTAGCATACAGGGGAACACTGAA. Filled out from reference TRBV19 and TRBJ1-1, the complete variable domain reads DGGITQSPKYLFRKEGQNVTLSCEQNLNHDAMYWYRQDPGQGLRLIYYSQIVNDFQKGDIAEGYSVSREKKESFPLTVTSAQKNPTAFYLCASSIQGNTEAFFGQGTRLTVV.

Comments on this clone: Coverage ceases 3 residues before the CDR3 finishes, and the germline J gene fills in the end. The V gene is TRBV20-1, the J gene TRBJ1-1; 9 bases map to TRBD1. CDR3 length: 13 amino acids. Germline-derived CDR1 and CDR2 are DFQATT and SNEGSKA (reference sequence). J gave up 7 bases and V 6 bases, and 9 bases lay outside the gene matches. The CDR3 sequence: CSASGTGPLEAFF. The part of the CDR3 DNA that was read is TGCAGTGCCTCCGGGACAGGGCCCCTTGAA.

As concerns this clone: The read finishes 3 residues shy of the CDR3 end, and the germline J gene is used to complete it. This chain links TRBV5-1 with TRBJ2-2, with 9 bases lining up with TRBD1. The CDR3 is 16 amino acids. V trimming: 4 bases; J trimming: 4 bases; junction bases outside the gene matches: 8. In germline, CDR1 is SGHRS, CDR2 YFSETQ. The CDR3 sequence is CASSTGQGTFTGELFF. The sequenced CDR3 bases are TGCGCCAGCAGCACCGGACAGGGGACGTTCACCGGGGAG.

The CDR3 DNA, read in part, is TGCAGCGCACAGGACAGGGGAAGGGGTGAAAAG. Its protein is CSAQDRGRGEK. The full-length CDR3 reads as CSAQDRGRGEKLFF. J is TRBJ2-2 and V is TRBV29-1, with 9 bases matching TRBD1. Coverage ceases 3 residues before the CDR3 finishes, and the germline J gene fills in the end. Germline loops: CDR1 SQVTM, CDR2 ANQGSEA. The CDR3 covers 14 residues.

On this clone itself: The read stops 3 residues short of the end of the CDR3; the missing end is completed from the germline J gene. This chain uses TRBV23-1 with TRBJ1-2; 7 positions agree with TRBD1. TRBV23-1 is reported as an ORF; its role is uncertain. CDR3 size: 16 residues. The sequenced CDR3 bases are TGCGCCAGCAGACGAGAATTGAGGGGGCGCCCCTACGAC. Translating it yields CASRRELRGRPYD. The CDR3 as a whole reads CASRRELRGRPYDYTF.

Concerning this clone: The sequence runs out 3 residues before the end of the CDR3; the remainder is reconstructed from the germline J gene. V and J are TRBV20-1 and TRBJ1-1; 7 nucleotides line up with TRBD1. V lost 3 bases and J lost 4; bases outside the gene matches: 17. CDR3 size: 17 residues. Germline V lookup: CDR1 DFQATT, CDR2 SNEGSKA (reference sequence). CDR3 region: CSASPIGRTGDITEAFF. The part of the CDR3 DNA that was read is TGCAGTGCTAGCCCAATCGGAAGGACAGGCGACATCACTGAA.

With respect to this clone: The read is 3 residues too short to cover the CDR3 end, so that end is filled in from the germline J gene. This chain connects TRBV18 to TRBJ1-1; 7 bases fit TRBD1. Germline V gene lookup returns CDR1 KGHSH and CDR2 LQKENI. CDR3 length: 16 amino acids. The DNA read from the CDR3 is TGTGCCAGCTCACCATGGGAAACAGGGGTCCAAGAGACA. Amino acid sequence: CASSPWETGVQET. The entire CDR3 is CASSPWETGVQETAFF.

Comments on this clone: The read ends 3 residues shy of where the CDR3 ends; the end is completed using the germline J gene. This chain joins TRBV2 and TRBJ1-2; 7 nucleotides match TRBD1. Germline V gene data show CDR1 as SNHLY and CDR2 as FYNNEI. V trimming: 8 bases; J trimming: 0 bases; junction bases outside the gene matches: 0. The CDR3 spans 12 residues. This CDR3 reads CASGTANYGYTF. The CDR3 bases that were read are TGTGCCAGCGGGACAGCTAACTATGGC. Full variable domain (missing parts from reference TRBV2 and TRBJ1-2): EPEVTQTPSHQVTQMGQEVILRCVPISNHLYFYWYRQILGQKVEFLVSFYNNEISEKSEIFDDQFSVERPDGSNFTLKIRSTKLEDSAMYFCASGTANYGYTFGSGTRLTVV.

Here the CDR3 reads CASRLFTTNEKLFF. The DNA read from the CDR3 is TGTGCCAGCAGACTTTTTACAACTAATGAAAAG. V usage is TRBV2 and J usage is TRBJ2-2; no firm D call. Sequencing ends 3 residues short of the CDR3 end; the germline J gene provides the rest. The CDR3 totals 14 residues. The germline gives CDR1 SNHLY, CDR2 FYNNEI. The full variable domain, rest sourced from reference TRBV2 and TRBJ2-2, is EPEVTQTPSHQVTQMGQEVILRCVPISNHLYFYWYRQILGQKVEFLVSFYNNEISEKSEIFDDQFSVERPDGSNFTLKIRSTKLEDSAMYFCASRLFTTNEKLFFGEGSRLTVL.

A remark on this clone: The read falls 3 residues short of the CDR3 end, and the missing part is taken from the germline J gene. The V gene is TRBV7-3, the J gene TRBJ2-3; D gene uncertain. CDR1 is SGHTA and CDR2 is FQGTGA in the germline V gene. This CDR3 region has 14 residues. The sequenced part of the CDR3 DNA is TGTGCCAGCAGCTTAACGGGCTACCAAGAGACG. Translated, it gives CASSLTGYQET. The CDR3 in its entirety is CASSLTGYQETQYF. Complete variable domain (other parts from reference TRBV7-3 and TRBJ2-3): GAGVSQTPSNKVTEKGKYVELRCDPISGHTALYWYRQSLGQGPEFLIYFQGTGAADDSGLPNDRFFAVRPEGSVSTLKIQRTERGDSAVYLCASSLTGYQETQYFGPGTRLTVL.

In the case of this clone: With the read ending 3 residues before the CDR3 end, the germline J gene is used to fill in that end. The rearrangement joins TRBV5-1 to TRBJ2-5; D is perhaps TRBD1 (5 bases). CDR1 and CDR2 (germline): SGHRS, YFSETQ. The V and J ends lost 1 base and 5 bases respectively, with 9 bases between them. The CDR3 consists of 13 residues. Incomplete CDR3 DNA: TGCGCCAGCAGCTTGCCAGGGCGGGAGACC. Its protein product is CASSLPGRET. The whole CDR3 sequence reads CASSLPGRETQYF.

A remark on this clone: The CDR3 end is not reached by the read, which stops 3 residues before it; the germline J gene fills it in. The chain combines TRBV20-1 with TRBJ2-7; TRBD1 agrees at 10 bases. Germline lookup yields CDR1 DFQATT and CDR2 SNEGSKA (reference sequence). V dropped 4 bases and J dropped 5; count of bases not matched to a gene: 14. This CDR3 has 16 residues. The CDR3 bases that were read are TGCAGTGCTATTTGGGTCCAGGGACAGGGGAATGACGAG. Protein product: CSAIWVQGQGNDE. The entire CDR3 is CSAIWVQGQGNDEQYF.

A note on this clone: The read ends 3 residues before the CDR3 terminus; that terminus is restored from the germline J gene. The rearrangement uses TRBV19 and TRBJ1-2, with unresolved D. The CDR3 has 12 amino acids. Germline V CDR1 and CDR2: LNHDA, SQIVND (reference sequence). The V end lost 2 bases, the J end lost 3 bases, and 4 bases lay between the germline ends. CDR3 loop: CASSIQDYGYTF. CDR3 DNA (partial): TGTGCCAGTAGTATACAGGACTATGGC.

Points on this clone: Coverage ceases 3 residues before the CDR3 finishes, and the germline J gene fills in the end. V and J are TRBV30 and TRBJ1-1; a weak D match, TRBD1 (5 bases). Trimming pared 3 bases from V and 2 bases from J, leaving 13 bases between. CDR1 and CDR2 from the germline V gene are GTSNPN and SVGIG (reference sequence). This CDR3 contains 14 residues. The CDR3 DNA, read in part, is TGTGCCTGGAGAAGTTGGGGGGGTAACACTGAA. Its protein is CAWRSWGGNTE. The full-length CDR3 reads as CAWRSWGGNTEAFF.

Worth noting for this clone: The CDR3 goes on 3 residues after the read ends, and that part is filled in from the germline J gene. The genes are TRBV12-3 or TRBV12-4 and TRBJ2-7, with 7 bases matching TRBD2. There are 16 residues in the CDR3. V dropped 2 bases and J dropped 1; count of bases not matched to a gene: 8. CDR3 protein: CASSLRPSGKSYEQYF. The covered CDR3 bases are TGTGCCAGCAGTTTAAGACCTAGCGGAAAATCCTACGAG.

Remarks on this clone: The read is 3 residues too short to cover the CDR3 end, so that end is filled in from the germline J gene. The gene calls are TRBV2 and TRBJ2-4; the match to TRBD1 covers 8 bases. Germline CDR1 reads SNHLY; CDR2 reads FYNNEI. This CDR3 comprises 15 residues. Partial CDR3 DNA: TGTGCCAGCGCTGAAAGACAGGGGCCCCACTATGGT. Its protein is CASAERQGPHYG. Given in full, the CDR3 is CASAERQGPHYGQYF.

In regard to this clone: The read ends 3 residues shy of where the CDR3 ends; the end is completed using the germline J gene. This chain joins TRBV20-1 and TRBJ2-4; D may be TRBD2 (7 bases). V was cut by 5 bases and J by 0 bases, with 11 bases left in between. The CDR3 consists of 14 residues. Germline-derived CDR1 and CDR2 are DFQATT and SNEGSKA (reference sequence). The sequenced CDR3 bases are TGCAGTGCTGGAGGGGGGGTAGCCAAAAACATT. It yields the protein CSAGGGVAKNI. The CDR3 in full is CSAGGGVAKNIQYF.

On this clone itself: The CDR3 is cut off 3 residues early in the read; its end comes from the germline J gene. The V call is TRBV5-5, the J call TRBJ2-5, with D tentatively TRBD2 (6 bases). The CDR3 contains 14 residues. V dropped 2 bases and J dropped 5 bases, with 13 bases sitting between them. The germline CDR1 and CDR2 sequences are SGHKS and YYEKEE (reference sequence). CDR3 loop: CASSFSGGRETQYF. The DNA read from the CDR3 is TGTGCCAGCAGCTTCAGTGGGGGGAGGGAGACC.